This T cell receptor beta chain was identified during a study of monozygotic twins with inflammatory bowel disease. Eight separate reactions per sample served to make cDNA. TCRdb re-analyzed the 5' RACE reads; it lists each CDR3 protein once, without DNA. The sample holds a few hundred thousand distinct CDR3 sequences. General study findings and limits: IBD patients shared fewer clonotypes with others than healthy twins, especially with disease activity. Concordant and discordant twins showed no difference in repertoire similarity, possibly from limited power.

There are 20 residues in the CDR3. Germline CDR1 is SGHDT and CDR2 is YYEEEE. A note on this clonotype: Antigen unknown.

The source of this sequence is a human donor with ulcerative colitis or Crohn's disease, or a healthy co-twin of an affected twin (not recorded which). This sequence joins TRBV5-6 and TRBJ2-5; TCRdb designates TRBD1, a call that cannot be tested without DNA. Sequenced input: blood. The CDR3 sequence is CASRLEIRQPGQRYQETQYF.